The 6 T cell receptor beta chains below come from one sample, sequenced in a study of somatic mutations in cytotoxic T cells in rheumatoid arthritis (dated 2017 in TCRdb). The library was built by means of the immunoSEQ multiplex PCR assay. The immuneACCESS repertoire file appears here via TCRdb, limited to in-frame rearrangements. These files lack a portion of the clones; in checked studies, under half of the deficit traces to unresolved V genes, and the cause of the others is not known. This sample is represented by 10,000 or so clones; approximately 80% of them were singletons. The ten largest clones represent around 10% of the sample. The sample consisted of CD8+ T cells sorted from blood. The source is an adult with rheumatoid arthritis.

V is TRBV6-5 and J is TRBJ1-2, with D maybe TRBD1 (5 bases). The germline V gene encodes CDR1 MNHEY and CDR2 SVGAGI. V shed 0 bases and J shed 5 bases, with 16 bases lying between them. The CDR3 has 16 residues. The CDR3 here is CASSYSGGRISYGYTF. The CDR3 nucleotides read TGTGCCAGCAGTTACTCGGGGGGACGGATTTCATATGGCTACACCTTC.

By sample fraction, this clone is hyperexpanded. The chain carries TRBV19 and TRBJ1-1; D not resolved. CDR1 is LNHDA, CDR2 SQIVND, per germline (reference sequence). The ends were cut back, 0 bases at V and 1 base at J, with 3 bases in the middle. The CDR3 has 13 residues. The CDR3 here is CASSIDRNTEAFF. The CDR3 DNA reads as TGTGCCAGTAGTATAGACAGGAACACTGAAGCTTTCTTT.

This chain joins TRBV9 and TRBJ2-5, with TRBD2 identical over 12 bases. The CDR3 is 16 amino acids. Germline V lookup: CDR1 SGDLS, CDR2 YYNGEE. The J segment lost 4 bases and the V segment lost 6 bases, leaving 10 bases of the junction unmatched. The CDR3 spells CASTLTSGGLLETQYF. CDR3 sequence (DNA): TGTGCCAGCACTCTGACTAGCGGGGGTCTCTTAGAGACCCAGTACTTC.

This clone turned up a few times. This chain connects TRBV2 to TRBJ2-7, with a weak D call TRBD2 (5 bases). This CDR3 spans 15 amino acids. Trimming stripped 0 bases from V and 6 bases from J, with 15 bases between. CDR1 is SNHLY and CDR2 is FYNNEI in the germline V gene. The CDR3 region is CASSEARVLPGEQYF. The DNA for the CDR3 is TGTGCCAGCAGTGAAGCGCGGGTTTTACCAGGCGAGCAGTACTTC.

The V call is TRBV11-2, the J call TRBJ1-5; no definite D call. Trimming stripped 4 bases from V and 0 bases from J, with 10 bases between. CDR3 size: 15 residues. Germline loops: CDR1 SGHAT, CDR2 FQNNGV. The CDR3 sequence: CASSSDGYSNQPQHF. In DNA form, the CDR3 reads TGTGCCAGCAGCTCCGACGGGTATAGCAATCAGCCCCAGCATTTT.

This clone was seen a few times. The CDR3 DNA reads as TGTGCCAGCAGTTTGTCCGGGACGCACACTGAAGCTTTCTTT. Translated, it gives CASSLSGTHTEAFF. This chain joins TRBV27 and TRBJ1-1; D may be TRBD1 (5 bases). V lost 3 bases and J 3 bases, leaving 11 bases between the germline ends. Looked up from germline, CDR1 is MNHEY and CDR2 is SMNVEV (reference sequence). This CDR3 is 14 amino acids long.